The clone carrying this T cell receptor beta chain was seen a few times. Its antigen is unknown. Here immunoSEQ multiplex PCR was the method, and the copy in TCRdb shows in-frame clones only, minus some. This sample carries around 35,000 clones, about 86% of them seen once, and the ten largest clones take over 1.3%. This entry is derived from a study of OX40 agonist ivuxolimab in advanced cancers. CDR3 length equals 13 residues. Germline V gives CDR1 LNHDA, CDR2 SQIVND (reference sequence). V lost 3 bases, J lost 7 bases, and 10 bases lay in between. Study-level points and caveats: Several nonresponders also turned out to have low normalized T-cell clonal expansion.

The V gene is TRBV19, the J gene TRBJ1-5; D might be TRBD1 (6 bases). The clonotype was recovered from an adult with an advanced solid tumor such as melanoma, head and neck, liver or kidney cancer. The sequences come from CD4+ or CD8+ T cells sorted from blood, collected in a trial of the OX40 agonist ivuxolimab. The CDR3 DNA follows: TGTGCCAGTAGTATGGGGGGCAGGCAGCCCCAGCATTTT. Protein product: CASSMGGRQPQHF.